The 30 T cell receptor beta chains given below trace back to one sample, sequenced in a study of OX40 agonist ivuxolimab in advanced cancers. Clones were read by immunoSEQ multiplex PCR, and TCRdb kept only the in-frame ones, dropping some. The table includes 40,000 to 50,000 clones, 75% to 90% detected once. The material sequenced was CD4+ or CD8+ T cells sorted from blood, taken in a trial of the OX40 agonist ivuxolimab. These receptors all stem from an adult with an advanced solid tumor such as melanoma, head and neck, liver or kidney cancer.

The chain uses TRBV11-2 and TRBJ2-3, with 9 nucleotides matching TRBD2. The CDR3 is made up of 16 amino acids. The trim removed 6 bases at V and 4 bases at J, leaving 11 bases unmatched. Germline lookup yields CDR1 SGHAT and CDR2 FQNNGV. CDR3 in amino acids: CASSSGLAGISDTQYF. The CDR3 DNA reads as TGTGCCAGCAGTTCGGGACTAGCCGGTATTTCAGATACGCAGTATTTT.

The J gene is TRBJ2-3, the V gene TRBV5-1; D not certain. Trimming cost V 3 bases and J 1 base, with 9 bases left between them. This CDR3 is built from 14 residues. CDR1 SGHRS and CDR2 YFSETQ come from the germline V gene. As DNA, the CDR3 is TGCGCCAGCAGCTCTGGATGGGGCACAGATACGCAGTATTTT. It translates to CASSSGWGTDTQYF.

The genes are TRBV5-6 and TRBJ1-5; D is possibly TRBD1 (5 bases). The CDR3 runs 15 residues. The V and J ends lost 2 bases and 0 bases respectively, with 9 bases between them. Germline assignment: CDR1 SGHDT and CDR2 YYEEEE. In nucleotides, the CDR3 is TGTGCCAGCAGCTTAGCGGGGCCTAGCAATCAGCCCCAGCATTTT. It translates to CASSLAGPSNQPQHF.

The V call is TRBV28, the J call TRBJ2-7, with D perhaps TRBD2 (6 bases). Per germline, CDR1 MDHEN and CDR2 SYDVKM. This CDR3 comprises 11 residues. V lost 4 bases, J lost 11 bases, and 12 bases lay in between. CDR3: CASSSSTRKYF. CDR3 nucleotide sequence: TGTGCCAGCAGTTCGTCGACTAGAAAGTACTTC.

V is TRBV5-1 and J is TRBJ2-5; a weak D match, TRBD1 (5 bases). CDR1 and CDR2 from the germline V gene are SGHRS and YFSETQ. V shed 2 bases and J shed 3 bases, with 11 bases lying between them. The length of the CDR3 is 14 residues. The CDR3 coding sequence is TGCGCCAGCAGCTTAGGCCAGGGTAAAGAGACCCAGTACTTC. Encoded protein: CASSLGQGKETQYF.

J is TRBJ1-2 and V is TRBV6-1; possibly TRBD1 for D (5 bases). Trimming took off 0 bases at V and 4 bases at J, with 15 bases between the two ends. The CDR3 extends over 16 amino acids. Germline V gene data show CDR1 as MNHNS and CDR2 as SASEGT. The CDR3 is CASSEAGVVGVYGYTF. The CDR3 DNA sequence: TGTGCCAGCAGTGAAGCAGGGGTTGTGGGGGTCTATGGCTACACCTTC.

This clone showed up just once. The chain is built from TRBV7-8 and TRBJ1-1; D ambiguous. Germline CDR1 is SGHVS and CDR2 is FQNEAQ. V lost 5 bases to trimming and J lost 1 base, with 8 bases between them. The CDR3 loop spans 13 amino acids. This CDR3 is CASSPIGNTEAFF. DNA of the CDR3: TGTGCCAGCAGCCCCATAGGGAACACTGAAGCTTTCTTT. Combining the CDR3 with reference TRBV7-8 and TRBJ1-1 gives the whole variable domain GAGVSQSPRYKVAKRGQDVALRCDPISGHVSLFWYQQALGQGPEFLTYFQNEAQLDKSGLPSDRFFAERPEGSVSTLKIQRTQQEDSAVYLCASSPIGNTEAFFGQGTRLTVV.

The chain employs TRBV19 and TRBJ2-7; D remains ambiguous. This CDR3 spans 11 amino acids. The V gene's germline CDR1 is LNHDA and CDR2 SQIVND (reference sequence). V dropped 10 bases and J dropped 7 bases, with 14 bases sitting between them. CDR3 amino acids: CATLDRTEQYF. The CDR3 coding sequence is TGTGCCACCCTTGACCGGACGGAGCAGTACTTC.

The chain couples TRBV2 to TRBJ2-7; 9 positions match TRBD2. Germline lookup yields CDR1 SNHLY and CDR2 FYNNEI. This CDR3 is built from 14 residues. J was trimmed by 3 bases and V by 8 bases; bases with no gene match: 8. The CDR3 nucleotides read TGTGCCAGCGTCCGACTAGCGGTAGGCTACGAGCAGTACTTC. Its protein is CASVRLAVGYEQYF.

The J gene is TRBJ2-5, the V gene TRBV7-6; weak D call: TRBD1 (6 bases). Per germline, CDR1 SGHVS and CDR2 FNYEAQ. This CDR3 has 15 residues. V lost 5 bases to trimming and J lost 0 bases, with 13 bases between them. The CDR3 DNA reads TGTGCCAGCAGCCCGCTTACAGGGTACCAAGAGACCCAGTACTTC. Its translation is CASSPLTGYQETQYF.

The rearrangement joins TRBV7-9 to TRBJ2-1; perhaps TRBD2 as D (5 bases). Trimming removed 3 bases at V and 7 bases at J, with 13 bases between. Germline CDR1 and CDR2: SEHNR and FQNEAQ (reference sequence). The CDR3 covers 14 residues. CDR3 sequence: CASSLSGSVNEQFF. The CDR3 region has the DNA TGTGCCAGCAGCTTGTCGGGAAGTGTGAATGAGCAGTTCTTC.

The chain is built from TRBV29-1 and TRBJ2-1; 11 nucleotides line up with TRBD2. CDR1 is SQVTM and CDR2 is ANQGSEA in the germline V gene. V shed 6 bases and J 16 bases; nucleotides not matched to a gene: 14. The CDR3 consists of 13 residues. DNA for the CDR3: TGCAGCGTAGGGACTAGCGGAGACCTGAGCTTCTTCTTC. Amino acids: CSVGTSGDLSFFF.

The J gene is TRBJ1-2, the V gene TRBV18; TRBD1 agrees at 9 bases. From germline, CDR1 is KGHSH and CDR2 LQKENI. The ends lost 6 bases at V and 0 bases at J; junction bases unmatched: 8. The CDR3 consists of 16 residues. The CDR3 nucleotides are TGTGCCAGCTCGAGGGACAGGGCAGCTCCTAACTATGGCTACACCTTC. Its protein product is CASSRDRAAPNYGYTF. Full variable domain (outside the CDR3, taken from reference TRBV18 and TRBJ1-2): NAGVMQNPRHLVRRRGQEARLRCSPMKGHSHVYWYRQLPEEGLKFMVYLQKENIIDESGMPKERFSAEFPKEGPSILRIQQVVRGDSAAYFCASSRDRAAPNYGYTFGSGTRLTVV.

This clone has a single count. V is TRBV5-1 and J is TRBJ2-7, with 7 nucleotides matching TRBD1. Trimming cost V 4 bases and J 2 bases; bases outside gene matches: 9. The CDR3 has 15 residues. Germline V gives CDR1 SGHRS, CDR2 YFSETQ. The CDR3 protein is CASSNPGQEAYEQYF. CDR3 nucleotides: TGCGCCAGCAGCAACCCCGGACAGGAGGCCTACGAGCAGTACTTC.

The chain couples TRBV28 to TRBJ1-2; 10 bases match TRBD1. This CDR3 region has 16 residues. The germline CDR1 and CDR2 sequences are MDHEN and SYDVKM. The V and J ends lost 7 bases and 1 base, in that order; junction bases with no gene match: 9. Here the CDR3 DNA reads TGTGCCAGCAACCTCTCCGGGACAGGGGTTAACTATGGCTACACCTTC. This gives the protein CASNLSGTGVNYGYTF.

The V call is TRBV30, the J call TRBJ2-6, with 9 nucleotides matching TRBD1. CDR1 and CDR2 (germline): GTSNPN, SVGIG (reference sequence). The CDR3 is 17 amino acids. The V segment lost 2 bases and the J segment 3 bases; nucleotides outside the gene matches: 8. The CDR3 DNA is TGTGCCTGGAGTAGGGACAGGGTCCTGGGTGGGGCCAACGTCCTGACTTTC. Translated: CAWSRDRVLGGANVLTF.

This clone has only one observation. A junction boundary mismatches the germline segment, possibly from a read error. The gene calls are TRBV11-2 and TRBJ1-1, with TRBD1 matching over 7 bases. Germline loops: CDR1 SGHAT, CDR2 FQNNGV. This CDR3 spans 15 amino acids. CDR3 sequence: CACSLEQGRFAEAFF. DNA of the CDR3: TGTGCCTGCAGCTTAGAACAGGGGAGGTTCGCTGAAGCTTTCTTT. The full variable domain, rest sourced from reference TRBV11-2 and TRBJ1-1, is EAGVAQSPRYKIIEKRQSVAFWCNPISGHATLYWYQQILGQGPKLLIQFQNNGVVDDSQLPKDRFSAERLKGVDSTLKIQPAKLEDSAVYLCACSLEQGRFAEAFFGQGTRLTVV.

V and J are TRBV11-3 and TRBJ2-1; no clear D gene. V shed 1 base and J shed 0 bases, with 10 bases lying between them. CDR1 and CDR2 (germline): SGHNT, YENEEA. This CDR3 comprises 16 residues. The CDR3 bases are TGTGCCAGCAGCTTAGCTGGCCATAGCTCCTACAATGAGCAGTTCTTC. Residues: CASSLAGHSSYNEQFF.

The CDR3 nucleotides are TGCGCCAGCAGCGTCGCCTCTCCTAGCACAGATACGCAGTATTTT. Translated, it gives CASSVASPSTDTQYF. This chain joins TRBV5-1 and TRBJ2-3, with D hard to call. Germline values: CDR1 SGHRS, CDR2 YFSETQ. The ends were cut back, 4 bases at V and 0 bases at J, with 12 bases in the middle. CDR3 length: 15 amino acids.

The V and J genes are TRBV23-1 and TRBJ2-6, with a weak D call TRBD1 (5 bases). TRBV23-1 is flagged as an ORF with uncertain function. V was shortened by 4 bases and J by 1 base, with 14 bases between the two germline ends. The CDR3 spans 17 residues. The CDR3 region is CASSPKQVRSGANVLTF. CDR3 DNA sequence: TGCGCCAGCAGTCCCAAACAGGTGAGGTCTGGGGCCAACGTCCTGACTTTC.

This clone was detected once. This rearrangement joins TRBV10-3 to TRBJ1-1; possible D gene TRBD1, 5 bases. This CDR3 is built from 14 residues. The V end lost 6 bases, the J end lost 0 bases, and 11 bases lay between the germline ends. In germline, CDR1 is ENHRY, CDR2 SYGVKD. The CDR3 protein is CAIRGVILNTEAFF. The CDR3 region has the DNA TGTGCCATCAGGGGGGTTATTTTGAACACTGAAGCTTTCTTT.

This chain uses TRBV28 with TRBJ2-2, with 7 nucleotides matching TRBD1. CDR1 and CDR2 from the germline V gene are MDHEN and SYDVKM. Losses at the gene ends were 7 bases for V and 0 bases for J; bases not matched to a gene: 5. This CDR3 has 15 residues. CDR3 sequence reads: CASTLGGANTGELFF. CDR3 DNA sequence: TGTGCCAGCACATTAGGGGGCGCGAACACCGGGGAGCTGTTTTTT.

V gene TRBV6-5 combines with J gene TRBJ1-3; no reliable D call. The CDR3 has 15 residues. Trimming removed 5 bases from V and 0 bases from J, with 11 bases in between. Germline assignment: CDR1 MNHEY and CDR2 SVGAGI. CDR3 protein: CASSADGGSGNTIYF. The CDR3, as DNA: TGTGCCAGCAGTGCGGACGGCGGCTCTGGAAACACCATATATTTT.

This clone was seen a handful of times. CDR3 sequence reads: CASSPIYGNSPLHF. The CDR3 nucleotides are TGTGCCAGCAGTCCGATTTACGGGAATTCACCCCTCCACTTT. The chain links TRBV7-2 to TRBJ1-6; no clear D. The germline V and J ends were trimmed by 6 bases and 7 bases, with 13 bases remaining between them. This CDR3 comprises 14 residues. The V gene's germline CDR1 is SGHTA and CDR2 FQGNSA.

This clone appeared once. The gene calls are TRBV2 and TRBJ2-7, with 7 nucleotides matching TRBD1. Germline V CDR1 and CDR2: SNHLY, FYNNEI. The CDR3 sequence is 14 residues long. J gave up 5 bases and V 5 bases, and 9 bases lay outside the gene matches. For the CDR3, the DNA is TGTGCCAGCAGTCCCCAATCGACAGGGCACGAGCAGTACTTC. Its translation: CASSPQSTGHEQYF.

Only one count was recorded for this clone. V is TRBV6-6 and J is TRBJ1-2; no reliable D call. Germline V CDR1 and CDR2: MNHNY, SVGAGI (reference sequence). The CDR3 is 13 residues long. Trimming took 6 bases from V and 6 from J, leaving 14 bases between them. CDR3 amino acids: CASSREDRDGYTF. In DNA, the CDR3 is TGTGCCAGCAGCCGGGAGGATCGGGATGGCTACACCTTC.

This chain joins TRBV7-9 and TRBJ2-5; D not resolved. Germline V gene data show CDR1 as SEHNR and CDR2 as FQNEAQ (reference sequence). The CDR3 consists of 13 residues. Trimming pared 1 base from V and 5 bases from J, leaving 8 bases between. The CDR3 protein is CASSLDPRETQYF. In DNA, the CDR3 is TGTGCCAGCAGCTTAGATCCCCGGGAGACCCAGTACTTC.

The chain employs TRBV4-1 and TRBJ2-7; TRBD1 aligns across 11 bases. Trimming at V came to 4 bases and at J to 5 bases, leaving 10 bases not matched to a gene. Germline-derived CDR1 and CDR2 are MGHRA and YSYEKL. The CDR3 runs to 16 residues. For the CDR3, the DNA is TGCGCCAGCAGCCTAACCGGGACAGGGGGAAGAAACGAGCAGTACTTC. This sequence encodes CASSLTGTGGRNEQYF.

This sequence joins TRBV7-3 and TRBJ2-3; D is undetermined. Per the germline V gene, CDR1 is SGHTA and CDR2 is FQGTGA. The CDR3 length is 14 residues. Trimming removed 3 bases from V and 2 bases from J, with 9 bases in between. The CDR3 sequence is CASSLGLTTDTQYF. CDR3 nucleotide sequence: TGTGCCAGCAGCTTGGGCTTAACCACAGATACGCAGTATTTT.

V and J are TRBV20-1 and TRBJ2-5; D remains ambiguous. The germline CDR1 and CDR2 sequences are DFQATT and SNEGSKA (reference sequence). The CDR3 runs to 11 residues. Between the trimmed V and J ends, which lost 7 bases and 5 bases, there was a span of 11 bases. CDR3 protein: CSVGPRETQYF. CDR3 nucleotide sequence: TGCAGTGTCGGTCCGAGGGAGACCCAGTACTTC.